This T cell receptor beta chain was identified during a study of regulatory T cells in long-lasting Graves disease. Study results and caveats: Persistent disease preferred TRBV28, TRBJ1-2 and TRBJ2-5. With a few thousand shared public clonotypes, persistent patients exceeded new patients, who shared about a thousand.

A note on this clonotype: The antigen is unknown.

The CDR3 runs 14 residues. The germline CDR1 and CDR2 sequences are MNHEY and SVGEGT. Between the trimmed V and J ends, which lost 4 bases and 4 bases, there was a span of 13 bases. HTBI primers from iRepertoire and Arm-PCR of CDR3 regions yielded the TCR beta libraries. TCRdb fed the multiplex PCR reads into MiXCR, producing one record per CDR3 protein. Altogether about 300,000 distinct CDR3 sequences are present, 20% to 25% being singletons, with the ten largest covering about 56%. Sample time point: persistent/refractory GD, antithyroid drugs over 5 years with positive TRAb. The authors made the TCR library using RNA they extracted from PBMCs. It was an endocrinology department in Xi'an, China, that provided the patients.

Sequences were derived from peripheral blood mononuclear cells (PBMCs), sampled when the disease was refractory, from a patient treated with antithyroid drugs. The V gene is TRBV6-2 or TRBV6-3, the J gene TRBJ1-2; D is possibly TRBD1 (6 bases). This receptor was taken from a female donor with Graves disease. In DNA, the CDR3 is TGTGCCAGCAGTTCGCACAGGGCCTCCTATGGCTACACCTTC. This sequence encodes CASSSHRASYGYTF.